This T cell receptor (beta chain) was obtained from a study of cytomegalovirus exposure and HLA in healthy donors. Overall study findings and caveats: Apparent HLA restriction characterized most CMV-associated TCR beta chains in a later analysis.

Amplification used 60 Vbeta primers and 13 Jbeta primers. Method: immunoSEQ multiplex PCR; TCRdb's copy keeps in-frame clones and lacks some. The table shows 90,000 to 95,000 clones, with 81% occurring only once. Trimming took 5 bases from V and 10 from J; bases not matched to a gene: 8. Germline-derived CDR1 and CDR2 are MDHEN and SYDVKM. The CDR3 consists of 13 residues. This clone was found a few times. The antigen is not known. The sequenced sample was PBMCs. The chain links TRBV28 to TRBJ2-3; 8 nucleotides agree with TRBD2. The sequence was obtained from a girl aged 2-15 years in good health and CMV-seropositive. The CDR3 protein is CASSSRTSMAQYF. CDR3 sequence (DNA): TGTGCCAGCAGTAGCCGGACTAGCATGGCGCAGTATTTT.